This T cell receptor (beta chain) was found in a study of T cells after yellow fever vaccination. The overall study: Researchers used SMART-Seq v4 Ultra Low Input to prepare fractions that had low cell numbers.

TCRdb reanalysed the 5' RACE reads using MiXCR and keeps one entry per CDR3 protein. Altogether 250,000 or so distinct CDR3 sequences are present, roughly 6.8% being singletons, with the ten largest covering roughly 1%. Germline V lookup: CDR1 SGHVS, CDR2 FNYEAQ. V lost 5 bases and J 7 bases, leaving 21 bases between the germline ends. This CDR3 is built from 16 residues. This clonotype came up many times. The chain joins TRBV7-6 to TRBJ2-1; no firm D call. The material sequenced was CD4+ T cells sorted from PBMCs, taken on the day of the yellow fever booster vaccination. The clonotype comes from a man aged 25-40 years who received the YFV17D yellow fever vaccine. The CDR3 loop is CASSPMSVGGFNEQFF. The CDR3 DNA sequence: TGTGCCAGCAGCCCCATGTCTGTGGGTGGCTTTAATGAGCAGTTCTTC.